These 12 T cell receptor beta chains were all obtained from the same sample, sequenced in a study of beta chain features in type 1 diabetes. Expressed TCRB transcripts were sequenced because the isolated RNA had all been reverse transcribed beforehand. Only in-frame clones appear in the TCRdb table, and some are missing; sequencing was by immunoSEQ multiplex PCR. The sample carries roughly 610,000 clones, 15% recorded once. The sample consisted of naive CD4+ T cells from blood. These TCRs come from a man between 18 and 35 years old in good health.

This clone was found a few times. The V call is TRBV19, the J call TRBJ2-1; TRBD2 matches at 8 bases. The CDR3 totals 14 residues. Germline V gene data show CDR1 as LNHDA and CDR2 as SQIVND (reference sequence). J lost 2 bases, V lost 11 bases, and 8 bases had no gene match. The CDR3 sequence: CASQGTRTYNEQFF. The DNA of the CDR3 is TGTGCCTCCCAAGGGACTAGAACCTACAATGAGCAGTTCTTC.

The chain combines TRBV28 with TRBJ1-5; D is undetermined. Germline CDR1 is MDHEN and CDR2 is SYDVKM. CDR3 length equals 14 residues. Trimming cost V 9 bases and J 7 bases, with 19 bases left between them. The CDR3 nucleotides read TGTGCCAGTTACAACCCGGGAGATCGACAGCCCCAGCATTTT. It specifies CASYNPGDRQPQHF.

This clone was observed a handful of times. This chain connects TRBV7-6 to TRBJ2-6; D is ambiguous. CDR1 is SGHVS, CDR2 FNYEAQ, per germline. The CDR3 length is 14 residues. The V and J ends lost 2 bases and 0 bases respectively, with 2 bases between them. CDR3 DNA: TGTGCCAGCAGCTTATTCTCTGGGGCCAACGTCCTGACTTTC. It is translated as CASSLFSGANVLTF.

The J gene is TRBJ1-1, the V gene TRBV5-1; D is ambiguous. The germline V gene encodes CDR1 SGHRS and CDR2 YFSETQ. This CDR3 is 13 amino acids long. Trimming removed 1 base at V and 5 bases at J, with 9 bases between. CDR3 residues: CASSLSAGTEAFF. CDR3 in DNA: TGCGCCAGCAGCTTGTCCGCGGGAACTGAAGCTTTCTTT.

The CDR3 DNA sequence: TGCGCCAGCAGCTTGGGAGACAAGGATCAGCCCCAGCATTTT. Encoded protein: CASSLGDKDQPQHF. The genes are TRBV5-1 and TRBJ1-5; D ambiguous. Trimming removed 0 bases from V and 5 bases from J, with 9 bases in between. This CDR3 is built from 14 residues. CDR1 and CDR2 (germline): SGHRS, YFSETQ.

This clone appeared a few times. The chain uses TRBV7-2 and TRBJ1-1; the D is unclear. The CDR3 has 13 residues. CDR1 and CDR2 from the germline V gene are SGHTA and FQGNSA. Deletions cut 0 bases from V and 1 base from J, with 3 bases between. CDR3 sequence: CASSLAANTEAFF. DNA of the CDR3: TGTGCCAGCAGCTTAGCGGCGAACACTGAAGCTTTCTTT.

The J gene is TRBJ1-1, the V gene TRBV5-1; the D gene is possibly TRBD1 (6 bases). The CDR3 covers 15 residues. Deletions cut 1 base from V and 8 bases from J, with 18 bases between. CDR1 and CDR2 (germline): SGHRS, YFSETQ. DNA of the CDR3: TGCGCCAGCAGCTTGTTAGGGGGGCGCCCCATGGAAGCTTTCTTT. This sequence encodes CASSLLGGRPMEAFF.

The rearrangement uses TRBV27 and TRBJ2-3; tentatively, D is TRBD1 (5 bases). Per the germline V gene, CDR1 is MNHEY and CDR2 is SMNVEV (reference sequence). This CDR3 spans 16 amino acids. Between the trimmed V and J ends, which lost 8 bases and 1 base, there was a span of 19 bases. This CDR3 is CASLPMFRVGTDTQYF. As DNA, the CDR3 is TGTGCCAGCCTACCTATGTTCAGGGTTGGCACAGATACGCAGTATTTT.

For this clone: The identical CDR3 is also encoded by other nucleotide sequences in the sample. The rearrangement links TRBV9 to TRBJ2-7; TRBD1 aligns across 9 bases. J gave up 1 base and V 4 bases, and 6 bases lay outside the gene matches. The germline gives CDR1 SGDLS, CDR2 YYNGEE. There are 15 residues in the CDR3. CDR3 protein: CASSPRTGVSYEQYF. In DNA form, the CDR3 reads TGTGCCAGCAGCCCACGGACAGGGGTTTCCTACGAGCAGTACTTC.

There are a few counts of this clone. CDR3 DNA sequence: TGTGCCAGCAGCCCCCGGGGTAGCGGACCGGTAGAGACCCAGTACTTC. Its protein is CASSPRGSGPVETQYF. This rearrangement joins TRBV9 to TRBJ2-5; D perhaps matches TRBD2 (6 bases). Germline CDR1 is SGDLS and CDR2 is YYNGEE. The CDR3 has 16 amino acids. V was shortened by 4 bases and J by 4 bases, with 20 bases between the two germline ends.

Concerning this clone itself: A read error may produce the germline difference seen at one junction end. The chain recombines TRBV5-4 with TRBJ1-1, with 7 bases that match TRBD1. The CDR3 extends over 14 amino acids. Germline V CDR1 and CDR2: SGHNT, YYREEE (reference sequence). CDR3 residues: CASSQERAGGSNLF. As DNA, the CDR3 is TGTGCCAGCAGCCAAGAACGGGCAGGGGGGTCTAATCTCTTT.

Note on this clone: The same CDR3 also results from other DNA sequences found in this sample. V gene TRBV18 combines with J gene TRBJ1-4, with TRBD1 matching over 7 bases. V shed 1 base, J shed 2 bases, and the junction held 1 base outside the gene matches. Germline V lookup: CDR1 KGHSH, CDR2 LQKENI. This CDR3 is 15 amino acids long. CDR3 sequence reads: CASSPQGATNEKLFF. Written as DNA, the CDR3 is TGTGCCAGCTCACCACAGGGGGCGACTAATGAAAAACTGTTTTTT. Variable domain in full (rest from reference TRBV18 and TRBJ1-4): NAGVMQNPRHLVRRRGQEARLRCSPMKGHSHVYWYRQLPEEGLKFMVYLQKENIIDESGMPKERFSAEFPKEGPSILRIQQVVRGDSAAYFCASSPQGATNEKLFFGSGTQLSVL.